One and the same sample provided the 5 T cell receptor beta chains below, sequenced in a study of breast tumors, draining lymph nodes, adjacent tissues. One entry per CDR3 protein, called by TCRdb with MiXCR from the multiplex PCR reads. The repertoire includes 60,000 to 70,000 distinct CDR3 sequences, around 60% of them detected once, and roughly 19% sits in the top ten. Sample: breast tumor tissue. These receptors originate from a female donor with breast cancer. Some clones in this sample may be carry-over from other donors' samples.

In this sample, this clonotype turned up a few times. The CDR3 DNA follows: TGCAGCGTTCTGCCCTATGAAGGACTAAACCTCGTTACGGAGACCCAGCATTTT. Protein product: CSVLPYEGLNLVTETQHF. V is TRBV29-1 and J is TRBJ1-5; D gene ambiguous. V shed 5 bases and J shed 11 bases, with 34 bases lying between them. Germline assignment: CDR1 SQVTM and CDR2 ANQGSEA. This CDR3 contains 18 residues.

This clonotype was detected ten times or more. The chain employs TRBV2 and TRBJ1-1, with D perhaps matching TRBD1 (5 bases). Trimming left V 6 bases short and J 5 bases short, with 13 bases between. The CDR3 sequence is 13 residues long. The germline V gene encodes CDR1 SNHLY and CDR2 FYNNEI. The CDR3 loop reads CASSAVEGTEAFF. The CDR3, as DNA: TGTGCCAGCAGCGCCGTGGAGGGGACTGAAGCTTTCTTT.

This clonotype was counted ten times or more. A single base separates this from a much larger clone, so it may be a read error. V usage is TRBV7-2 and J usage is TRBJ1-2; TRBD1 might be the D (5 bases). CDR1 is SGHTA and CDR2 is FQGNSA in the germline V gene. This CDR3 comprises 14 residues. V lost 5 bases and J lost 2, with 12 bases in between. The CDR3: CASSRGRVNYGYTF. For the CDR3, the DNA is TGTGCCAGCAGCCGCGGCAGGGTAAACTATGGCTACACCTTC. The variable domain in full, completed from reference TRBV7-2 and TRBJ1-2, reads GAGVSQSPSNKVTEKGKDVELRCDPISGHTALYWYRQSLGQGLEFLIYFQGNSAPDKSGLPSDRFSAERTGGSVSTLTIQRTQQEDSAVYLCASSRGRVNYGYTFGSGTRLTVV.

Points on this clonotype: The conserved phenylalanine or tryptophan normally closing the CDR3 is absent here, so this likely arose from a read error. J is TRBJ2-3 and V is TRBV29-1, with unresolved D. The germline CDR1 and CDR2 sequences are SQVTM and ANQGSEA. The germline V and J ends were trimmed by 3 bases and 0 bases, with 13 bases remaining between them. The CDR3 is made up of 15 amino acids. The CDR3 is CSVEDALSSTDTQYL. The DNA for the CDR3 is TGCAGCGTTGAGGATGCACTATCAAGCACAGATACGCAGTATCTT.

This clonotype has at least ten counts. The rearrangement joins TRBV2 to TRBJ2-5, with TRBD1 as a possible D gene (5 bases). V was trimmed by 1 base and J by 2 bases, leaving 11 bases between them. This CDR3 region has 15 residues. CDR1 is SNHLY, CDR2 FYNNEI, per germline. The CDR3 loop is CASSEDGHPQETQYF. The CDR3 DNA reads as TGTGCCAGCAGTGAAGATGGACACCCTCAAGAGACCCAGTACTTC.